The 21 T cell receptor beta chains given below trace back to one sample, sequenced in a study of shared clonotypes between healthy human individuals. Profiling relied on immunoSEQ multiplex PCR, and the TCRdb table lists in-frame clones only, not all of them. There are 780,000 or so clones in the sample; 55% to 75% occur only once, and approximately 2% lies in the top ten. The sequenced sample consisted of memory CD4+ T cells sorted from blood. Subset of the sample: CD45RA-negative fraction. The receptor set was obtained from a woman in her 30s in good health.

The chain employs TRBV6-5 and TRBJ2-1; 8 bases align to TRBD1. The J segment lost 8 bases and the V segment lost 0 bases, leaving 6 bases of the junction unmatched. Germline V gene lookup returns CDR1 MNHEY and CDR2 SVGAGI. This CDR3 is built from 15 residues. The CDR3 loop reads CASSYSGQASDEQFF. In DNA form, the CDR3 reads TGTGCCAGCAGTTACTCGGGACAGGCTAGCGATGAGCAGTTCTTC.

This clone came up a few times. This chain joins TRBV11-2 and TRBJ1-1; D might be TRBD1 (6 bases). Germline loops: CDR1 SGHAT, CDR2 FQNNGV. Trimming left V 4 bases short and J 3 bases short, with 9 bases between. CDR3 length: 13 amino acids. The CDR3 DNA is TGTGCCAGCAGCTCGGACAGTTACACTGAAGCTTTCTTT. It specifies CASSSDSYTEAFF.

The chain employs TRBV6-1 and TRBJ1-1; 7 positions agree with TRBD1. CDR3 length: 14 residues. After removal of 6 bases from V and 4 bases from J, the junction contained 8 bases not matched to a gene. Germline V CDR1 and CDR2: MNHNS, SASEGT. CDR3: CASRTGPGGTEAFF. CDR3 nucleotides: TGTGCCAGCAGGACTGGGCCAGGGGGCACTGAAGCTTTCTTT.

In this sample, this clone turned up once. The chain carries TRBV7-9 and TRBJ2-2; 8 bases line up with TRBD1. V lost 5 bases and J lost 7; bases outside the gene matches: 12. From germline, CDR1 is SEHNR and CDR2 FQNEAQ (reference sequence). The CDR3 loop spans 16 amino acids. The CDR3 loop is CASSPPGQGGSGELFF. DNA of the CDR3: TGTGCCAGCAGCCCTCCCGGACAGGGAGGAAGCGGGGAGCTGTTTTTT.

The rearrangement links TRBV28 to TRBJ2-7, with 9 positions matching TRBD2. V was clipped by 6 bases and J by 7 bases; unmatched bases: 16. CDR3 length: 16 amino acids. Germline V gives CDR1 MDHEN, CDR2 SYDVKM. The chain's CDR3 is CASSLPAGGPIGEQYF. CDR3 in DNA: TGTGCCAGCAGCCTACCGGCGGGAGGGCCGATAGGTGAGCAGTACTTC.

This clone was recorded once. The chain employs TRBV11-2 and TRBJ2-7; D is perhaps TRBD1 (6 bases). V shed 3 bases and J shed 2 bases, with 11 bases lying between them. This CDR3 region has 14 residues. Germline CDR1 SGHAT, CDR2 FQNNGV. The CDR3 bases are TGTGCCAGCAGCTTCAGGGGCACCGCCTACGAGCAGTACTTC. It is translated as CASSFRGTAYEQYF.

The genes are TRBV28 and TRBJ1-2; D not resolved. The germline V gene has CDR1 MDHEN and CDR2 SYDVKM. The CDR3 consists of 15 residues. Trimming shortened V by 2 bases and J by 2 bases, and 12 bases separated the two germline ends. The CDR3 reads CASSLGGPVNYGYTF. In DNA form, the CDR3 reads TGTGCCAGCAGTTTAGGAGGCCCAGTGAACTATGGCTACACCTTC.

The chain carries TRBV6-5 and TRBJ1-2; D unresolved. V lost 4 bases to trimming and J lost 4 bases, with 10 bases between them. The CDR3 totals 13 residues. Germline V lookup: CDR1 MNHEY, CDR2 SVGAGI. CDR3 in DNA: TGTGCCAGCAGTTCGTCCTTCCCCTATGGCTACACCTTC. It encodes CASSSSFPYGYTF.

V gene TRBV19 combines with J gene TRBJ2-7; TRBD2 agrees at 11 bases. V was clipped by 3 bases and J by 5 bases; unmatched bases: 6. CDR1 and CDR2 from the germline V gene are LNHDA and SQIVND (reference sequence). The CDR3 totals 15 residues. The CDR3 here is CASSIIAGGRHEQYF. The CDR3 bases are TGTGCCAGTAGTATCATAGCGGGAGGGAGACACGAGCAGTACTTC.

The CDR3: CASRGLHTLNTEAFF. In nucleotides, the CDR3 is TGTGCCAGTAGGGGCTTACATACTCTGAACACTGAAGCTTTCTTT. The chain has TRBV19 and TRBJ1-1; D is unclear. The V and J ends lost 6 bases and 0 bases respectively, with 14 bases between them. This CDR3 is 15 amino acids long. Germline CDR1 LNHDA, CDR2 SQIVND (reference sequence).

On this clone itself: The same CDR3 also results from other DNA sequences found in this sample. V usage is TRBV7-9 and J usage is TRBJ2-5; D unclear. Per germline, CDR1 SEHNR and CDR2 FQNEAQ (reference sequence). This CDR3 has 13 residues. Between the trimmed V and J ends, which lost 0 bases and 5 bases, there was a span of 7 bases. DNA of the CDR3: TGTGCCAGCAGCTTAGCGGGCGGCGAGACCCAGTACTTC. The encoded protein is CASSLAGGETQYF.

V usage is TRBV27 and J usage is TRBJ1-5, with a tentative D call TRBD1 (6 bases). Germline assignment: CDR1 MNHEY and CDR2 SMNVEV (reference sequence). Trimming shortened V by 5 bases and J by 5 bases, and 10 bases separated the two germline ends. There are 13 residues in the CDR3. The CDR3 sequence: CASSTGYYQPQHF. The CDR3 bases are TGTGCCAGCAGTACAGGGTACTATCAGCCCCAGCATTTT.

The J gene is TRBJ2-7, the V gene TRBV4-1, with TRBD2 matching over 8 bases. This CDR3 spans 15 amino acids. Germline V gives CDR1 MGHRA, CDR2 YSYEKL. With 1 base clipped from V and 0 bases from J, the junction kept 2 bases outside the gene matches. The CDR3 DNA reads as TGCGCCAGCAGCCAAGGTAGCGGGATCTCCTACGAGCAGTACTTC. Amino acid sequence: CASSQGSGISYEQYF.

V and J are TRBV7-9 and TRBJ1-1; D unclear. Per the germline V gene, CDR1 is SEHNR and CDR2 is FQNEAQ (reference sequence). Trimming pared 2 bases from V and 5 bases from J, leaving 9 bases between. The CDR3 loop spans 13 amino acids. The CDR3 DNA reads as TGTGCCAGCAGCTTAATGGACGGAACTGAAGCTTTCTTT. This codes for CASSLMDGTEAFF.

The chain couples TRBV28 to TRBJ2-1, with a tentative D call TRBD2 (5 bases). With 7 bases removed from V and 6 bases from J, the gap between germline ends came to 13 bases. CDR3 length: 13 residues. Germline V gene data show CDR1 as MDHEN and CDR2 as SYDVKM. The CDR3 region is CASTARTPNEQFF. The CDR3 region has the DNA TGTGCCAGCACCGCACGGACTCCCAATGAGCAGTTCTTC.

V usage is TRBV10-2 and J usage is TRBJ2-3; 9 positions match TRBD2. J gave up 10 bases and V 0 bases, and 5 bases lay outside the gene matches. This CDR3 contains 14 residues. Germline assignment: CDR1 WSHSY and CDR2 SAAADI. For the CDR3, the DNA is TGCGCCAGCAGTGAGTCGGTAGCGGGGGTCCCGCAGTATTTT. Translating it yields CASSESVAGVPQYF.

This clone was found many times. V is TRBV7-8 and J is TRBJ2-2; TRBD2 aligns across 9 bases. V shed 7 bases and J 3 bases; nucleotides not matched to a gene: 9. Per the germline V gene, CDR1 is SGHVS and CDR2 is FQNEAQ. The CDR3 extends over 16 amino acids. The CDR3 DNA follows: TGTGCCAGCACCTTCCTAGCGGGGAGCGACACCGGGGAGCTGTTTTTT. As protein: CASTFLAGSDTGELFF.

V is TRBV19 and J is TRBJ2-6; no definite D call. CDR1 LNHDA and CDR2 SQIVND come from the germline V gene (reference sequence). The CDR3 consists of 14 residues. Trimming removed 8 bases at V and 2 bases at J, with 10 bases between. CDR3 nucleotide sequence: TGTGCCAGTCGGTCTCACGCTGGGGCCAACGTCCTGACTTTC. It specifies CASRSHAGANVLTF.

V usage is TRBV4-1 and J usage is TRBJ2-7; 8 bases agree with TRBD1. Germline CDR1 is MGHRA and CDR2 is YSYEKL. The ends lost 4 bases at V and 2 bases at J; junction bases unmatched: 4. The length of the CDR3 is 14 residues. This chain's CDR3 is CASSLQGAPYEQYF. The DNA for the CDR3 is TGCGCCAGCAGCCTCCAGGGGGCCCCCTACGAGCAGTACTTC.

The V gene is TRBV2, the J gene TRBJ2-1, with TRBD1 as a possible D gene (5 bases). The CDR3 has 13 amino acids. Germline V gene data show CDR1 as SNHLY and CDR2 as FYNNEI. The germline V and J ends were trimmed by 4 bases and 7 bases, with 11 bases remaining between them. CDR3 residues: CASSGQTVNEQFF. The CDR3, as DNA: TGTGCCAGCAGTGGTCAGACAGTGAATGAGCAGTTCTTC.

This clone has just a few counts. This chain uses TRBV2 with TRBJ2-7; D gene uncertain. Trimming removed 2 bases from V and 2 bases from J, with 10 bases in between. The CDR3 loop spans 14 amino acids. CDR1 and CDR2 from the germline V gene are SNHLY and FYNNEI. CDR3 loop: CASSEQYGPYEQYF. For the CDR3, the DNA is TGTGCCAGCAGTGAACAGTACGGGCCCTACGAGCAGTACTTC.